This T cell receptor (beta chain) stems from a study of cytomegalovirus exposure and HLA in healthy donors. About the research overall: In an early release, HLA-typed donors contributed tens of millions of unique TCR sequences. Study-level results: Through in vitro validation, a few CMV-associated chains were shown to be specific for CMV antigens. Researchers reported in a later analysis that a missense DCLRE1C variant was tied to TCR beta V- and J-gene trimming. The authors enumerated 164 TCR beta chains as linked to cytomegalovirus.

The PCR employed 60 Vbeta primers together with 13 Jbeta primers. Profiling relied on immunoSEQ multiplex PCR, and the TCRdb table lists in-frame clones only, not all of them. The sample has approximately 100,000 clones; 79% are singletons. V dropped 4 bases and J dropped 7 bases, with 21 bases sitting between them. Germline V CDR1 and CDR2: SGHRS, YFSETQ. The CDR3 consists of 16 residues. A note on this clone: Its specificity is not known.

Sequencing was carried out using PBMCs. The chain recombines TRBV5-1 with TRBJ2-1; D perhaps matches TRBD2 (6 bases). This TCR was sampled from a female donor in good health and CMV-seropositive. CDR3 DNA: TGCGCCAGCAGCCCTCTCTATCCGGGAGCCTCAAATGAGCAGTTCTTC. This gives the protein CASSPLYPGASNEQFF.